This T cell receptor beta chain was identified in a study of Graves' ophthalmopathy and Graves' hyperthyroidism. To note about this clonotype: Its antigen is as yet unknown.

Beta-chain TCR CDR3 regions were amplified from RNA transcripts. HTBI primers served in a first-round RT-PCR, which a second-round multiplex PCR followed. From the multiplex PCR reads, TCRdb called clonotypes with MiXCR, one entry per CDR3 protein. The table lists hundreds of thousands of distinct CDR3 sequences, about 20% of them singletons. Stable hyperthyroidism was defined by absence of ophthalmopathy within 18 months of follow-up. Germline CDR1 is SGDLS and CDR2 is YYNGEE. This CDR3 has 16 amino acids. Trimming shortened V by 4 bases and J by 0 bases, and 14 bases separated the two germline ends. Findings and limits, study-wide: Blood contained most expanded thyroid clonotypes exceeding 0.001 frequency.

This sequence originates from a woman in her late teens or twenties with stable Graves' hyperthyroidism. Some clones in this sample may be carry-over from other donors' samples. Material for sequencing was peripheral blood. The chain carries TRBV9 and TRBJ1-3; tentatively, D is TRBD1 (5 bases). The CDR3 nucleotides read TGTGCCAGCAGCTGGGGGGACCAAACCTCTGGAAACACCATATATTTT. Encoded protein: CASSWGDQTSGNTIYF.